The T cell receptor (beta chain) under discussion was sequenced for a study of blood T cell repertoires in COVID-19. CDR1 and CDR2 from the germline V gene are MNHEY and SMNVEV (reference sequence). The length of the CDR3 is 14 residues. With V trimmed by 3 bases and J by 3 bases, 4 bases remained unmatched. As processed by the authors: It was from reference gene primer amplification that nucleated cell counts were estimated. Clones were read by immunoSEQ multiplex PCR, and TCRdb kept only the in-frame ones, dropping some. V and J calls and clone size follow that table, whereas D and trimming were derived from the DNA. The sample lists some 160,000 clones, 75% to 80% seen once, with 11% to 15% in the top ten. This clone appeared a single time.

The receptor was derived from an elderly woman with acute or convalescent COVID-19. This chain links TRBV27 with TRBJ1-1; 7 bases fit TRBD1. The source material was peripheral blood. The CDR3 sequence: CASSFDRVDTEAFF. For the CDR3, the DNA is TGTGCCAGCAGTTTCGACAGGGTTGACACTGAAGCTTTCTTT.